The next 27 T cell receptor beta chains were all read from a single sample in a study of technical replicates of blood from a few donors. Using immunoSEQ multiplex PCR, the repertoire was profiled, and TCRdb retains in-frame clones only, with some absent. This table has tens of thousands of clones, approximately 93% appearing once. Input material: T cells isolated from PBMCs. The receptors originated from a human donor in good health.

The chain links TRBV15 to TRBJ2-7; 8 bases agree with TRBD1. Germline trimming cut 8 bases from V and 2 bases from J; bases unmatched to any gene: 11. The CDR3 extends over 15 amino acids. Germline CDR1 LNHNV, CDR2 YYDKDF (reference sequence). CDR3 sequence (DNA): TGTGCCACCCGGAAATCACAGGGGGTAGCCTACGAGCAGTACTTC. It translates to CATRKSQGVAYEQYF. The full variable domain, completed using reference TRBV15 and TRBJ2-7, is DAMVIQNPRYQVTQFGKPVTLSCSQTLNHNVMYWYQQKSSQAPKLLFHYYDKDFNNEADTPDNFQSRRPNTSFCFLDIRSPGLGDTAMYLCATRKSQGVAYEQYFGPGTRLTVT.

This clone was seen a single time. The rearrangement links TRBV7-9 to TRBJ2-1; 15 bases are shared with TRBD2. CDR3 size: 16 residues. With V trimmed by 5 bases and J by 7 bases, 6 bases remained unmatched. Germline CDR1 reads SEHNR; CDR2 reads FQNEAQ (reference sequence). The CDR3 sequence is CASSAPGLAGGNEQFF. The CDR3 DNA reads TGTGCCAGCAGCGCCCCGGGACTAGCGGGAGGAAATGAGCAGTTCTTC. The full variable domain, with the rest looked up from reference TRBV7-9 and TRBJ2-1, is DTGVSQNPRHKITKRGQNVTFRCDPISEHNRLYWYRQTLGQGPEFLTYFQNEAQLEKSRLLSDRFSAERPKGSFSTLEIQRTEQGDSAMYLCASSAPGLAGGNEQFFGPGTRLTVL.

The J gene is TRBJ2-7, the V gene TRBV7-3; a weak D match, TRBD2 (6 bases). Per germline, CDR1 SGHTA and CDR2 FQGTGA. V was cut by 5 bases and J by 3 bases, with 11 bases left in between. This CDR3 is built from 13 residues. This CDR3 is CASSLPGGYEQYF. The CDR3 nucleotides read TGTGCCAGCAGCCTTCCCGGGGGCTACGAGCAGTACTTC.

The V call is TRBV9, the J call TRBJ2-1, with 8 bases fitting TRBD1. J gave up 10 bases and V 4 bases, and 7 bases lay outside the gene matches. The germline CDR1 and CDR2 sequences are SGDLS and YYNGEE. This CDR3 has 13 residues. This CDR3 reads CASSPWTGREQFF. The CDR3, as DNA: TGTGCCAGCAGCCCCTGGACAGGGAGGGAGCAGTTCTTC.

The CDR3 region has the DNA TGTGCCAGCAGCCCTCCCCGGGTAGCGGCCGGGGAGCTGTTTTTT. Residues: CASSPPRVAAGELFF. This chain joins TRBV7-8 and TRBJ2-2; possibly TRBD2 for D (6 bases). V dropped 5 bases and J dropped 6 bases, with 16 bases sitting between them. Germline assignment: CDR1 SGHVS and CDR2 FQNEAQ. The CDR3 is 15 residues long.

The CDR3 coding sequence is TGTGCCAGCAGTCTTCAAGCGGGAGGTACCAATGAGCAGTTCTTC. The encoded protein is CASSLQAGGTNEQFF. V and J are TRBV7-2 and TRBJ2-1; 9 bases line up with TRBD2. Unmatched junction bases numbered 9, after V lost 6 bases and J lost 6 bases. The CDR3 sequence is 15 residues long. Germline V gene lookup returns CDR1 SGHTA and CDR2 FQGNSA.

This clone was observed a single time. This rearrangement joins TRBV25-1 to TRBJ2-3; TRBD1 agrees at 7 bases. The CDR3 has 15 residues. The germline gives CDR1 MGHDK, CDR2 SYGVNS. The V and J ends lost 3 bases and 4 bases, in that order; junction bases with no gene match: 7. The CDR3: CASSDPAQGADTQYF. The CDR3 DNA is TGTGCCAGCAGTGACCCCGCGCAGGGGGCAGATACGCAGTATTTT.

This rearrangement joins TRBV7-6 to TRBJ1-5; the match to TRBD1 covers 10 bases. The germline V gene encodes CDR1 SGHVS and CDR2 FNYEAQ. This CDR3 has 15 residues. The J segment lost 7 bases and the V segment lost 5 bases, leaving 8 bases of the junction unmatched. The CDR3 spells CASSAGQGGLQPQHF. CDR3 DNA: TGTGCCAGCAGCGCCGGACAGGGGGGTTTGCAGCCCCAGCATTTT.

The V and J genes are TRBV10-1 and TRBJ2-3; 9 bases are shared with TRBD2. This CDR3 contains 16 residues. The junction had 13 bases not matched to a gene; V was cut back by 10 bases and J by 2 bases. Germline CDR1 reads WNHNN; CDR2 reads SYGVQD (reference sequence). The CDR3 DNA reads as TGCGCCACCTCCGACGGCAGACTAGCGGCCACAGATACGCAGTATTTT. Protein sequence: CATSDGRLAATDTQYF.

This clone was found once. The V and J genes are TRBV9 and TRBJ2-7, with a weak D call TRBD2 (6 bases). This CDR3 comprises 14 residues. The V end lost 0 bases, the J end lost 4 bases, and 11 bases lay between the germline ends. Germline CDR1 and CDR2: SGDLS and YYNGEE. This chain's CDR3 is CASSVGGIGYEQYF. In DNA form, the CDR3 reads TGTGCCAGCAGCGTAGGCGGGATTGGTTACGAGCAGTACTTC.

The chain uses TRBV7-2 and TRBJ2-1; D may be TRBD2 (5 bases). The CDR3 is 15 residues long. Germline loops: CDR1 SGHTA, CDR2 FQGNSA. Trimming cost V 5 bases and J 7 bases, with 18 bases left between them. The CDR3 loop reads CASSHPLGRPNEQFF. DNA of the CDR3: TGTGCCAGCAGCCATCCTTTAGGGAGACCTAATGAGCAGTTCTTC.

J is TRBJ1-2 and V is TRBV2, with a tentative D call TRBD1 (6 bases). Trimming removed 6 bases from V and 3 bases from J, with 11 bases in between. Germline V gives CDR1 SNHLY, CDR2 FYNNEI. CDR3 length: 13 residues. This chain's CDR3 is CASRQGDYYGYTF. The CDR3 nucleotides read TGTGCCAGCAGACAGGGAGACTACTATGGCTACACCTTC.

The rearrangement joins TRBV4-1 to TRBJ2-7, with TRBD2 matching over 8 bases. The germline gives CDR1 MGHRA, CDR2 YSYEKL. This CDR3 has 17 amino acids. The ends lost 2 bases at V and 2 bases at J; junction bases unmatched: 11. CDR3: CASSQPRGGSQPYEQYF. CDR3 sequence (DNA): TGCGCCAGCAGCCAACCTCGGGGGGGGAGTCAGCCCTACGAGCAGTACTTC.

The rearrangement links TRBV7-2 to TRBJ1-5, with D perhaps TRBD1 (5 bases). Trimming took off 2 bases at V and 0 bases at J, with 8 bases between the two ends. In germline, CDR1 is SGHTA, CDR2 FQGNSA. This CDR3 has 15 residues. CDR3 coding DNA: TGTGCCAGCAGCTTACGGGGGGTTAGCAATCAGCCCCAGCATTTT. It specifies CASSLRGVSNQPQHF.

V is TRBV27 and J is TRBJ1-1; 8 positions match TRBD1. After removal of 6 bases from V and 6 bases from J, the junction contained 6 bases not matched to a gene. Germline CDR1 and CDR2: MNHEY and SMNVEV (reference sequence). The CDR3 is 13 residues long. The CDR3 bases are TGTGCCAGCAGACGGACAGGGAGGGCTGAAGCTTTCTTT. The encoded protein is CASRRTGRAEAFF.

The chain couples TRBV2 to TRBJ2-1; TRBD1 matches 9 bases. Germline CDR1 is SNHLY and CDR2 is FYNNEI. The ends lost 6 bases at V and 3 bases at J; junction bases unmatched: 6. The CDR3 extends over 15 amino acids. The CDR3: CASSTDRGGYNEQFF. The CDR3 DNA reads as TGTGCCAGCAGCACGGACAGGGGTGGCTACAATGAGCAGTTCTTC.

V gene TRBV9 combines with J gene TRBJ2-1; unclear D gene. The V end was cut by 0 bases, the J end by 0 bases, with 7 bases between. This CDR3 spans 15 amino acids. The germline V gene has CDR1 SGDLS and CDR2 YYNGEE. The CDR3 region has the DNA TGTGCCAGCAGCGTAGTTGACTTCTCCTACAATGAGCAGTTCTTC. Amino acids: CASSVVDFSYNEQFF.

The rearrangement links TRBV7-8 to TRBJ2-7; 9 nucleotides agree with TRBD1. Germline assignment: CDR1 SGHVS and CDR2 FQNEAQ. V trimming: 7 bases; J trimming: 1 base; junction bases outside the gene matches: 5. This CDR3 is built from 14 residues. The CDR3 reads CASIQGTGSYEQYF. DNA for the CDR3: TGTGCCAGCATCCAGGGGACAGGGTCCTACGAGCAGTACTTC.

This chain links TRBV18 with TRBJ2-5, with 9 bases fitting TRBD1. After removal of 2 bases from V and 4 bases from J, the junction contained 8 bases not matched to a gene. Germline V CDR1 and CDR2: KGHSH, LQKENI. This CDR3 has 16 amino acids. The CDR3 coding sequence is TGTGCCAGCTCACCAACAGGGGGCGCGGCGTTAGAGACCCAGTACTTC. Its protein product is CASSPTGGAALETQYF.

The chain couples TRBV2 to TRBJ2-3; tentatively, D is TRBD2 (6 bases). The CDR3 contains 15 residues. The V end was cut by 9 bases, the J end by 2 bases, with 18 bases between. CDR1 and CDR2 from the germline V gene are SNHLY and FYNNEI. Written as DNA, the CDR3 is TGTGCCAGGACTGGGCGGGGCAAAAACACAGATACGCAGTATTTT. Protein product: CARTGRGKNTDTQYF.

Details on this clone: The sample holds other DNA sequences that translate to the same CDR3. The chain couples TRBV30 to TRBJ1-3, with D possibly being TRBD1 (5 bases). V lost 0 bases to trimming and J lost 1 base, with 7 bases between them. The germline CDR1 and CDR2 sequences are GTSNPN and SVGIG (reference sequence). The CDR3 is 14 amino acids. The CDR3: CAWSVQGSGNTIYF. CDR3 nucleotide sequence: TGTGCCTGGAGTGTTCAGGGTTCTGGAAACACCATATATTTT.

The chain employs TRBV9 and TRBJ1-1; 9 nucleotides line up with TRBD1. The germline CDR1 and CDR2 sequences are SGDLS and YYNGEE. V dropped 1 base and J dropped 4; count of bases not matched to a gene: 2. This CDR3 region has 14 residues. CDR3: CASSVTTGGTEAFF. The CDR3 DNA follows: TGTGCCAGCAGCGTAACGACAGGGGGCACTGAAGCTTTCTTT.

CDR3 nucleotides: TGTGCCAGCAGCTCTCTCGGGGGGTCGGGAACAGATACGCAGTATTTT. Translating it yields CASSSLGGSGTDTQYF. The rearrangement uses TRBV7-7 and TRBJ2-3, with 7 positions matching TRBD2. Germline V gene data show CDR1 as SSHAT and CDR2 as FNYEAQ (reference sequence). V dropped 4 bases and J dropped 3; count of bases not matched to a gene: 10. CDR3 size: 16 residues.

The chain recombines TRBV6-5 with TRBJ2-3, with no clear D. Per germline, CDR1 MNHEY and CDR2 SVGAGI. Between the trimmed V and J ends, which lost 0 bases and 5 bases, there was a span of 6 bases. This CDR3 region has 13 residues. The CDR3 reads CASSYSPRDTQYF. CDR3 bases: TGTGCCAGCAGTTACTCCCCGCGAGATACGCAGTATTTT.

In regard to this clone: Other DNA sequences in the same sample also yield this CDR3. The rearrangement joins TRBV9 to TRBJ2-2, with no clear D. Germline V gives CDR1 SGDLS, CDR2 YYNGEE. Trimming removed 0 bases from V and 7 bases from J, with 4 bases in between. This CDR3 region has 12 residues. The CDR3, as DNA: TGTGCCAGCAGCGTAGTCAGCGGGGAGCTGTTTTTT. It is translated as CASSVVSGELFF.

This chain uses TRBV30 with TRBJ2-1, with 11 bases identical to TRBD2. CDR1 GTSNPN and CDR2 SVGIG come from the germline V gene (reference sequence). CDR3 length: 13 residues. V dropped 4 bases and J dropped 10; count of bases not matched to a gene: 6. The CDR3, as DNA: TGTGCCTGGAATAGCGGGAGGGCCCGGGAGCAGTTCTTC. This sequence encodes CAWNSGRAREQFF.

V and J are TRBV9 and TRBJ2-1; 9 nucleotides match TRBD1. The CDR3 has 17 residues. The J segment lost 6 bases and the V segment lost 0 bases, leaving 10 bases of the junction unmatched. Germline V gene data show CDR1 as SGDLS and CDR2 as YYNGEE. CDR3 in amino acids: CASSVGPGTGSINEQFF. CDR3 DNA sequence: TGTGCCAGCAGCGTAGGACCCGGGACAGGGTCCATCAATGAGCAGTTCTTC.